This T cell receptor (beta chain) was captured in a study of glioma-infiltrating T cells. Using RNA template, CDR3s of TCR alpha and beta were amplified with iRepertoire arm-PCR. Input was roughly 100-450 ng of tissue mRNA or PBMC total RNA. TCRdb re-called the multiplex PCR reads through MiXCR, storing one row per CDR3 protein. The sample has about 180,000 distinct CDR3 sequences; around 45% are singletons. As concerns this clonotype: What it binds is not known.

The CDR3 totals 12 residues. V shed 6 bases and J shed 4 bases, with 10 bases lying between them. The V gene's germline CDR1 is SNHLY and CDR2 FYNNEI. Study-level results: Non-neoplastic patients had below-expected tissue-blood divergence, while all gliomas exceeded expectation. Tissue and blood shared very few CDR3 sequences.

Sequenced input: glioma tissue, nonneoplastic brain tissue, or PBMCs (not recorded which). This sequence joins TRBV2 and TRBJ2-7, with a possible D match to TRBD1 (6 bases). The TCR originated in a human donor with low-grade glioma or glioblastoma, undergoing nonglioma brain surgery, or in good health (not recorded which). CDR3 DNA: TGTGCCAGCAGACAGGGTCCTTACGAGCAGTACTTC. Its protein product is CASRQGPYEQYF.